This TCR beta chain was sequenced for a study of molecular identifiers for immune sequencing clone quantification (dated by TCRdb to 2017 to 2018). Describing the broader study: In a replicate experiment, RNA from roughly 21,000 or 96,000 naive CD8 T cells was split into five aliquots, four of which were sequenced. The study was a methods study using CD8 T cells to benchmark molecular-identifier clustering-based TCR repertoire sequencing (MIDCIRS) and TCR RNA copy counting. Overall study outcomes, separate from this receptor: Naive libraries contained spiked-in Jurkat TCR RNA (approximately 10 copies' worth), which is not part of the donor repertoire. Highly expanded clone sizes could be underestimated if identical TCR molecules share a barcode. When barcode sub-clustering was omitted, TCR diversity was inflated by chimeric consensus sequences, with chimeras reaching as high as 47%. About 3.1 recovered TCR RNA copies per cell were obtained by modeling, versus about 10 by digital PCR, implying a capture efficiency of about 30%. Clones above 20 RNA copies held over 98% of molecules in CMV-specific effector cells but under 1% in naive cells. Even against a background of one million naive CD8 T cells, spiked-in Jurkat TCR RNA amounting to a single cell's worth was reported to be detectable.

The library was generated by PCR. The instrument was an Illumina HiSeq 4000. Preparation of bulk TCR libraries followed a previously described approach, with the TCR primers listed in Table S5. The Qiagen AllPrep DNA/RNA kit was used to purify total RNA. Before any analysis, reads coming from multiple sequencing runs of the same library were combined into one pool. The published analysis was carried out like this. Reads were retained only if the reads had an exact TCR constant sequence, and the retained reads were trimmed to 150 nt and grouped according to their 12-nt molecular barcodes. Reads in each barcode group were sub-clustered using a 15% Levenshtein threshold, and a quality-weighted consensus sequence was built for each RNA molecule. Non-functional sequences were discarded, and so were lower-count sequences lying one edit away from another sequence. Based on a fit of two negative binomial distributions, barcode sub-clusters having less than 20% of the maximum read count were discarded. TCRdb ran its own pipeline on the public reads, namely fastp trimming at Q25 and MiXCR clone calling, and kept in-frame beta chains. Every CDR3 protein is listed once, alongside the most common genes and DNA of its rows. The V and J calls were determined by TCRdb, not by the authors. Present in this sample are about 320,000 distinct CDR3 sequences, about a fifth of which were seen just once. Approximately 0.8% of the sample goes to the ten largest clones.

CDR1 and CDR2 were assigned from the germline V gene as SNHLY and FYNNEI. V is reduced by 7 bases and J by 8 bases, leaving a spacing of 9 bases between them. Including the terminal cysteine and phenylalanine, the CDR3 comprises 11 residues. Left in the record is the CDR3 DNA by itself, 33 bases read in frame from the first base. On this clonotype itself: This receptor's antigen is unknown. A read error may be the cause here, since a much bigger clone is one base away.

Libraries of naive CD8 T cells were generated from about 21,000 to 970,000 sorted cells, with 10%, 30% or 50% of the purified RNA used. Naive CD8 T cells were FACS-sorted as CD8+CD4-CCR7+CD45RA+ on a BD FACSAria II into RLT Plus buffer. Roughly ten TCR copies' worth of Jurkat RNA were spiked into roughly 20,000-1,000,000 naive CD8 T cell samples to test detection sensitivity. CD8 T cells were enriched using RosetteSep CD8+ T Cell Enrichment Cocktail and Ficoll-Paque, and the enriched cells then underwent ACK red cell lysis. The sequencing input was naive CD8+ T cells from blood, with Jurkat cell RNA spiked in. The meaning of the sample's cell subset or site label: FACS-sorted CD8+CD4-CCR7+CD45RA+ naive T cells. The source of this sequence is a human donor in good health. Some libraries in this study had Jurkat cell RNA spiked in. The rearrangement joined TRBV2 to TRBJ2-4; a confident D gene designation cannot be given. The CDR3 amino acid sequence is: CASKTRDIQYF. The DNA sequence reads TGTGCCAGCAAAACAAGGGACATTCAGTACTTC. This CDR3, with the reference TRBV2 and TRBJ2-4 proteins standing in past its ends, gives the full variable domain EPEVTQTPSHQVTQMGQEVILRCVPISNHLYFYWYRQILGQKVEFLVSFYNNEISEKSEIFDDQFSVERPDGSNFTLKIRSTKLEDSAMYFCASKTRDIQYFGAGTRLSVL.